Listed below are T cell receptor beta chains from one sample, sequenced in a study of T cells after yellow fever vaccination. TCRdb used MiXCR to reprocess the 5' RACE reads, holding one entry per CDR3 protein. The sample lists under 150,000 distinct CDR3 sequences; about 16% were seen once. The sample consisted of CD8+ T cells sorted from PBMCs, taken 5 days after the yellow fever booster vaccination. The receptors here all came from a man younger than 35 who received the YFV17D yellow fever vaccine. CDR3s include the opening cysteine and the closing phenylalanine or tryptophan. The D gene is left open where the match is weak.

cdr3_length,d_call,v_call,cdr3_aa
14,-,TRBV7-9,CASSFGYGNQPQHF
15,-,TRBV4-3,CASSQVRWGDQPQHF
14,-,TRBV7-3,CASSFRGDTNEQFF
15,TRBD1,TRBV3-1,CASSPKGQGALGYTF
12,-,TRBV19,CASSLRGQPQHF
16,TRBD1,TRBV4-1,CASSQDPGQAPYEQYF
17,TRBD1,TRBV7-6,CASSPPGQGSIRETQYF
17,-,TRBV5-1,CASSLATSGPPGETQYF
16,TRBD1,TRBV5-1,CASSFDRAPIEYEQYF
11,-,TRBV27,CASRSGGRQFF
15,-,TRBV4-1,CASSQPHYRSTEAFF
15,-,TRBV3-1,CASSQVGGLDEKLFF
15,TRBD1,TRBV5-1,CASSSQGVERETQYF
11,-,TRBV29-1,CSVPVNYGYTF
18,TRBD1,TRBV9,CASTGTGASRTVPGELFF
16,TRBD1,TRBV6-2/TRBV6-3,CASSPLPPGQQETQYF
15,-,TRBV9,CASSPGERLYNEQFF
19,TRBD2,TRBV4-2,CASSQAGTSGGLSTDTQYF
11,-,TRBV5-5,CASSFGDEQYF
16,-,TRBV24-1,CATSDPGLSSYNEQFF
14,-,TRBV20-1,CSAGQDPSYNEQFF
13,TRBD1,TRBV7-9,CASSLGTVLGYTF
15,TRBD2,TRBV7-2,CASSLAPSGGLELFF
13,TRBD1,TRBV29-1,CSVIRQGLAGYTF
15,-,TRBV7-9,CASSARIGSTDTQYF
16,-,TRBV5-1,CASSLERTGYEDTQYF
16,-,TRBV4-3,CASSQDPQRGTDTQYF